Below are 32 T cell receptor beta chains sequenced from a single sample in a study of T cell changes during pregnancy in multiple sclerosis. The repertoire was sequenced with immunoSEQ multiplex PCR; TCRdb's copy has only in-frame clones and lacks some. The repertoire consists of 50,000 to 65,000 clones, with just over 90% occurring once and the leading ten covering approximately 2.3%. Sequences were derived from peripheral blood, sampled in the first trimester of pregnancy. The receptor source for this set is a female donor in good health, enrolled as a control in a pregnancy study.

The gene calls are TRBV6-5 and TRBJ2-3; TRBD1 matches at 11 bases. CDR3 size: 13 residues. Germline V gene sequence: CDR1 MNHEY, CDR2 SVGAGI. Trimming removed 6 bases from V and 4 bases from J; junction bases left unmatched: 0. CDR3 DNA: TGTGCCAGCAGGGACAGGGGGCCAGATACGCAGTATTTT. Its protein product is CASRDRGPDTQYF.

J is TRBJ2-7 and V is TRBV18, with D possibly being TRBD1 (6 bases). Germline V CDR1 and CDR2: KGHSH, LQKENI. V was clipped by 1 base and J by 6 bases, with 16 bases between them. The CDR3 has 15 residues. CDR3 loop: CASSPRGGPVREQYF. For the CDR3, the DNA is TGTGCCAGCTCACCACGTGGGGGCCCAGTCCGCGAGCAGTACTTC.

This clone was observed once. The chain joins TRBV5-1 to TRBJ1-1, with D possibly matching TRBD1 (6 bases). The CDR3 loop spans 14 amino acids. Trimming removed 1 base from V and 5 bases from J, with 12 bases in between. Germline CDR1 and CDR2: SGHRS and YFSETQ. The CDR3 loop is CASSLQGLGTEAFF. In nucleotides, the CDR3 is TGCGCCAGCAGCTTGCAGGGGCTGGGGACTGAAGCTTTCTTT.

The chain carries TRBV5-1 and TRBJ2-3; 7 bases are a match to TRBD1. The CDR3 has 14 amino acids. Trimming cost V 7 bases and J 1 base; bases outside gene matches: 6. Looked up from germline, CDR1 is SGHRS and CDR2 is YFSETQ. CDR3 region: CASFTGAGTDTQYF. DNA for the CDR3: TGCGCCAGCTTTACAGGGGCCGGCACAGATACGCAGTATTTT. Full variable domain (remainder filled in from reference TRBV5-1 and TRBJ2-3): KAGVTQTPRYLIKTRGQQVTLSCSPISGHRSVSWYQQTPGQGLQFLFEYFSETQRNKGNFPGRFSGRQFSNSRSEMNVSTLELGDSALYLCASFTGAGTDTQYFGPGTRLTVL.

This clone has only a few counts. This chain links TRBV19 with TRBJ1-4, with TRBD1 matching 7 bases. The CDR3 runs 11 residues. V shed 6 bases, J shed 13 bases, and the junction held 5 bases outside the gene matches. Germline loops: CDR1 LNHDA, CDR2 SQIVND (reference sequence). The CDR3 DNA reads TGTGCCAGTAGAAGACAGGGCAGACTGTTTTTT. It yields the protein CASRRQGRLFF.

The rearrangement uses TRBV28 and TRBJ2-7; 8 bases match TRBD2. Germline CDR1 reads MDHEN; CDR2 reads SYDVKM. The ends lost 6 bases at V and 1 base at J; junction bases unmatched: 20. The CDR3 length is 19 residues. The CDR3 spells CASSLSHAGGSLFSYEQYF. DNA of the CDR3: TGTGCCAGCAGCCTAAGTCACGCGGGGGGAAGTCTTTTTTCCTACGAGCAGTACTTC.

The DNA for the CDR3 is TGTGCCAGCAGCCCCCGGGCAGGGCAAGAGACCCAGTACTTC. Protein: CASSPRAGQETQYF. The V and J genes are TRBV4-2 and TRBJ2-5; D might be TRBD1 (5 bases). With 4 bases removed from V and 2 bases from J, the gap between germline ends came to 11 bases. The CDR3 is made up of 14 amino acids. Looked up from germline, CDR1 is LGHNA and CDR2 is YNFKEQ.

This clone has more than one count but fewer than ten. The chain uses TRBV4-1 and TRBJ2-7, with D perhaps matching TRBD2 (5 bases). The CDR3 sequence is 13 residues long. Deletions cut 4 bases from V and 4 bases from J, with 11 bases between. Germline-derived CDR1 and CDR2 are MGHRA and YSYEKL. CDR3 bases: TGCGCCAGCAGCCTCGGCGGGCGTTACGAGCAGTACTTC. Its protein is CASSLGGRYEQYF.

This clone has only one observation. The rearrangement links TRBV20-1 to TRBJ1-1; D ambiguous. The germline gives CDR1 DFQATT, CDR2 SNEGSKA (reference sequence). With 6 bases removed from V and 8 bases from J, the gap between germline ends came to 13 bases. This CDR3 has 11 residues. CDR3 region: CSAPRRREAFF. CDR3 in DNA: TGCAGTGCCCCTAGACGGAGAGAAGCTTTCTTT.

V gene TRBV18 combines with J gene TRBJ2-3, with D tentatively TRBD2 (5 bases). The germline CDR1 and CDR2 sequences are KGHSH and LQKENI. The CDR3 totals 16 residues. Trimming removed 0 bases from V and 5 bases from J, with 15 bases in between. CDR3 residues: CASSPPVGHGGDTQYF. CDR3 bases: TGTGCCAGCTCACCACCGGTAGGCCATGGAGGAGATACGCAGTATTTT.

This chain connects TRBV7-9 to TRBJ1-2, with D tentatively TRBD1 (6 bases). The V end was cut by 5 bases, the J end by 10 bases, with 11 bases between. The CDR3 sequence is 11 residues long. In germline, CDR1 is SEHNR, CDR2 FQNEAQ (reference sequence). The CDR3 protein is CASSMTGAYTF. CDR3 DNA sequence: TGTGCCAGCAGCATGACAGGAGCCTACACCTTC.

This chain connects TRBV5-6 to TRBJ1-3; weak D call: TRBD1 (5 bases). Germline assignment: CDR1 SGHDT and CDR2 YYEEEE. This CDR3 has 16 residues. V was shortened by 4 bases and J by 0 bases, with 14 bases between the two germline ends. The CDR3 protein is CASSKGWRASGNTIYF. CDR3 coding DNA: TGTGCCAGCAGCAAGGGGTGGAGGGCCTCTGGAAACACCATATATTTT.

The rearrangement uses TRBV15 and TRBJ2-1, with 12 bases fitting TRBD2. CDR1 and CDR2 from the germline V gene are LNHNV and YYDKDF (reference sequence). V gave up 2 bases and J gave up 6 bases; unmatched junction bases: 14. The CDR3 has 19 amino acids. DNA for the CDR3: TGTGCCACCAGCAGACAGGGAGGGGCTAGCGGGGGGGAAAGCAATGAGCAGTTCTTC. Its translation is CATSRQGGASGGESNEQFF.

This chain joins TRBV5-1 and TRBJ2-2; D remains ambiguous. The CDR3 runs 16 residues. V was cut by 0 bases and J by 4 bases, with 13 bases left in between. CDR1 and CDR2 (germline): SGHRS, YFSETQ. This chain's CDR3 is CASSLVPDSGTGELFF. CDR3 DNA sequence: TGCGCCAGCAGCTTGGTCCCAGACTCGGGCACCGGGGAGCTGTTTTTT. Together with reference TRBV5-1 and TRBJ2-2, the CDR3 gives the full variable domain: KAGVTQTPRYLIKTRGQQVTLSCSPISGHRSVSWYQQTPGQGLQFLFEYFSETQRNKGNFPGRFSGRQFSNSRSEMNVSTLELGDSALYLCASSLVPDSGTGELFFGEGSRLTVL.

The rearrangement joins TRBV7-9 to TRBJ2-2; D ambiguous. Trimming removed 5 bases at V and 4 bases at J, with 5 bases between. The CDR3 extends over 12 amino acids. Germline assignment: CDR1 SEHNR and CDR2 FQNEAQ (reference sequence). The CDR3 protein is CASSLPTGELFF. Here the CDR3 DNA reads TGTGCCAGCAGCCTCCCCACCGGGGAGCTGTTTTTT.

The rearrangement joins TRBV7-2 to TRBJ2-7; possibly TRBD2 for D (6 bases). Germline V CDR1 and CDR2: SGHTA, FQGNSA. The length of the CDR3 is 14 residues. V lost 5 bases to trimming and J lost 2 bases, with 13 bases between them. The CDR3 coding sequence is TGTGCCAGCAGCCGAGCGGGTGCACCCTACGAGCAGTACTTC. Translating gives CASSRAGAPYEQYF. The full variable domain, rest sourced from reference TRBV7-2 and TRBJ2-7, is GAGVSQSPSNKVTEKGKDVELRCDPISGHTALYWYRQSLGQGLEFLIYFQGNSAPDKSGLPSDRFSAERTGGSVSTLTIQRTQQEDSAVYLCASSRAGAPYEQYFGPGTRLTVT.

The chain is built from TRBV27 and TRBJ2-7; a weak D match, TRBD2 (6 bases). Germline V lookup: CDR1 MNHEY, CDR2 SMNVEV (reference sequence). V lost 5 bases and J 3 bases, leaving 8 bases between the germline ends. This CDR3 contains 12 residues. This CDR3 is CASSPGLYEQYF. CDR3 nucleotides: TGTGCCAGCAGTCCGGGACTCTACGAGCAGTACTTC.

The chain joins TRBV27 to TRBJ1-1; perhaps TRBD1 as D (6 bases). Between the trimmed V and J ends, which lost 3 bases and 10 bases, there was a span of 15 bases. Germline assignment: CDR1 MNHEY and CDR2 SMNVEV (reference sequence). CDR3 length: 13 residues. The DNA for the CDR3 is TGTGCCAGCAGTTTTACAGGGTCCCGGGGAGCTTTCTTT. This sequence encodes CASSFTGSRGAFF.

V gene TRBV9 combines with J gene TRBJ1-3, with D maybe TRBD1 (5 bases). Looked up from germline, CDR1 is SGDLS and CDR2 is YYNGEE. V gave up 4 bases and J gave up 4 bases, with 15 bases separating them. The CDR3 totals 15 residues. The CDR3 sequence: CASSTQEGRGNTIYF. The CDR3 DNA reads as TGTGCCAGCAGCACCCAGGAGGGGAGGGGAAACACCATATATTTT.

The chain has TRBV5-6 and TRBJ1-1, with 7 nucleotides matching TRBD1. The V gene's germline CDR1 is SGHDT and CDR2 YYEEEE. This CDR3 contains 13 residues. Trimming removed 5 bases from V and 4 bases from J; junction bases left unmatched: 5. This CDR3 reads CASSRGTVTEAFF. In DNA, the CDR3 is TGTGCCAGCAGTCGCGGGACAGTCACTGAAGCTTTCTTT.

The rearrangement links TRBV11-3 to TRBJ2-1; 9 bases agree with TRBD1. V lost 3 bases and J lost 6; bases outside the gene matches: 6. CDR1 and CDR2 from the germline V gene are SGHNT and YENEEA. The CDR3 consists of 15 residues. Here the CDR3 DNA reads TGTGCCAGCAGCTTTGACGGGACAGGGCTCAATGAGCAGTTCTTC. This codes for CASSFDGTGLNEQFF. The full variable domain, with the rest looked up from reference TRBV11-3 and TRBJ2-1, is EAGVVQSPRYKIIEKKQPVAFWCNPISGHNTLYWYLQNLGQGPELLIRYENEEAVDDSQLPKDRFSAERLKGVDSTLKIQPAELGDSAVYLCASSFDGTGLNEQFFGPGTRLTVL.

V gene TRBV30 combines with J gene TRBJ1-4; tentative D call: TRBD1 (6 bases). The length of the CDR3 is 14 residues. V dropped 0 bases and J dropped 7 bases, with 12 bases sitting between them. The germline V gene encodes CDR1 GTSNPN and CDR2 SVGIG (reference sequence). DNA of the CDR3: TGTGCCTGGAGTGTTGACAGGCTAGTTGAAAAACTGTTTTTT. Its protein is CAWSVDRLVEKLFF.

CDR3 sequence reads: CASKTGKSYEQYF. The CDR3 region has the DNA TGTGCCAGCAAAACAGGGAAGTCCTACGAGCAGTACTTC. The V call is TRBV2, the J call TRBJ2-7; tentative D call: TRBD1 (6 bases). This CDR3 has 13 residues. Trimming shortened V by 7 bases and J by 1 base, and 11 bases separated the two germline ends. Per germline, CDR1 SNHLY and CDR2 FYNNEI.

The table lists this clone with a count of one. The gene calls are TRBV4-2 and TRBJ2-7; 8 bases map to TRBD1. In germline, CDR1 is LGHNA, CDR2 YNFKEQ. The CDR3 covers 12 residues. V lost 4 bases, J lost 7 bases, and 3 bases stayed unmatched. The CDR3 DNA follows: TGTGCCAGCAGCCCCGGACAGGGAGAGCAGTACTTC. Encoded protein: CASSPGQGEQYF.

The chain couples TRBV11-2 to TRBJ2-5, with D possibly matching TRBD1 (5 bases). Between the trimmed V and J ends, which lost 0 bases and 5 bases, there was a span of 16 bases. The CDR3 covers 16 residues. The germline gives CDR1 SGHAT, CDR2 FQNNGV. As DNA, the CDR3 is TGTGCCAGCAGCTTAGATTGGGGCCAGGGAAAGGAGACCCAGTACTTC. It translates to CASSLDWGQGKETQYF.

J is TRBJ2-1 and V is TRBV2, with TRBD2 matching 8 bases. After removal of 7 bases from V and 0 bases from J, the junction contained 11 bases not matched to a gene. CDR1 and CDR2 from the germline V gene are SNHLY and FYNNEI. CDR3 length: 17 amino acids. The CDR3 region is CASTQIRAGDSYNEQFF. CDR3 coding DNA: TGTGCCAGCACCCAGATTCGAGCGGGAGACTCCTACAATGAGCAGTTCTTC.

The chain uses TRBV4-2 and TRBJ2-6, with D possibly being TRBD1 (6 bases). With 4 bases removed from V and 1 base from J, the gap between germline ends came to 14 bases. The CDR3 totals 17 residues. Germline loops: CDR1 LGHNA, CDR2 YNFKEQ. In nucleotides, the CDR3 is TGTGCCAGCAGCCTTTCCGGACAGCTGTCTGGGGCCAACGTCCTGACTTTC. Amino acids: CASSLSGQLSGANVLTF.

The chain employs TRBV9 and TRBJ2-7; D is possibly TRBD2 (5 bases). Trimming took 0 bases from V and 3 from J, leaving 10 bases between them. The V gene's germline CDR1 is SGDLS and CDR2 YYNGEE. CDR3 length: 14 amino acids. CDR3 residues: CASSVGNGVYEQYF. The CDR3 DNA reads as TGTGCCAGCAGCGTAGGGAACGGGGTCTACGAGCAGTACTTC.

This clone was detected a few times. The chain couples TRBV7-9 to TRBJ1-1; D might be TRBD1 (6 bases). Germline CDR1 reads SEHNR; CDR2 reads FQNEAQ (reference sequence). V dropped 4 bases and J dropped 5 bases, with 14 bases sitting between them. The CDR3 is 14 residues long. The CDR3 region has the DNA TGTGCCAGCAGCTCCGGCGGGCAGGGGACTGAAGCTTTCTTT. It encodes CASSSGGQGTEAFF.

This CDR3 reads CASSLAPGSGTGELFF. The DNA of the CDR3 is TGCGCCAGCAGCTTGGCCCCAGGGTCGGGCACCGGGGAGCTGTTTTTT. V gene TRBV5-1 combines with J gene TRBJ2-2, with D possibly matching TRBD1 (5 bases). Between the trimmed V and J ends, which lost 0 bases and 4 bases, there was a span of 13 bases. Germline loops: CDR1 SGHRS, CDR2 YFSETQ. The CDR3 length is 16 residues.

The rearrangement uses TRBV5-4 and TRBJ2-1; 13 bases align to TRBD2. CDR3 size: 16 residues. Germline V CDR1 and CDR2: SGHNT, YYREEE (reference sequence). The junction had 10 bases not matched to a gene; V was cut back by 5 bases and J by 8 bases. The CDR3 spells CASRRLAGGLVHEQFF. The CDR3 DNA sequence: TGTGCCAGCAGAAGACTAGCGGGGGGCCTTGTACATGAGCAGTTCTTC.

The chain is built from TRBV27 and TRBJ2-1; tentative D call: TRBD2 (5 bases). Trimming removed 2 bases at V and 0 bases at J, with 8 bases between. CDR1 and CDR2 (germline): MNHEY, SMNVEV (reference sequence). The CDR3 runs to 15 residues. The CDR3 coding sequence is TGTGCCAGCAGTTTACTAGGGAGCTCCTACAATGAGCAGTTCTTC. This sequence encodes CASSLLGSSYNEQFF.